A single sample gave rise to the 25 T cell receptor beta chains below, sequenced in a study of blood T cells in healthy people across ages (dated by TCRdb to the mid-2010s). Library generation was performed with 5' RACE. The run used an Illumina HiSeq 2500. A second roughly 7 to 11 cycle PCR used a sample-barcoded 5' primer and a J-beta primer mix. Clones were called with MiXCR by TCRdb after fastp trimmed the public reads at Q25, and only in-frame beta chains were retained. Every entry covers one CDR3 protein and lists the most common genes and DNA from its rows. The sample includes about 730,000 distinct CDR3 sequences, with roughly 47% observed a single time. Together, the top ten hold 20% to 25% of the sample. Sequencing was performed on blood. These receptors were obtained from a woman aged 60 to 75 in good health.

This rearrangement joins TRBV7-2 to TRBJ2-7; D unresolved. Germline V gene lookup returns CDR1 SGHTA and CDR2 FQGNSA. This CDR3 comprises 13 residues. Trimming stripped 4 bases from V and 7 bases from J, with 14 bases between. The CDR3 protein is CASSSHTVNEQYF. The CDR3 region has the DNA TGTGCCAGCAGCTCCCACACCGTCAATGAGCAGTACTTC.

The chain carries TRBV5-1 and TRBJ1-1; no definite D call. Germline loops: CDR1 SGHRS, CDR2 YFSETQ. The CDR3 has 15 amino acids. The germline V and J ends were trimmed by 4 bases and 4 bases, with 17 bases remaining between them. DNA for the CDR3: TGCGCCAGCAGCCCCTTAGGTTCCGTGGCCACTGAAGCTTTCTTT. It encodes CASSPLGSVATEAFF.

The table lists this clonotype with a few counts. The V call is TRBV20-1, the J call TRBJ1-2; D call uncertain. Germline loops: CDR1 DFQATT, CDR2 SNEGSKA (reference sequence). V lost 3 bases to trimming and J lost 3 bases, with 11 bases between them. CDR3 length: 13 amino acids. The CDR3 spells CSASVHPDYGYTF. CDR3 nucleotide sequence: TGCAGTGCTAGTGTACACCCGGACTATGGCTACACCTTC.

A few counts support this clonotype. The chain joins TRBV6-2 or TRBV6-3 to TRBJ2-3; D is undetermined. Per germline, CDR1 MNHEY and CDR2 SVGEGT. Trimming took off 7 bases at V and 2 bases at J, with 16 bases between the two ends. The CDR3 totals 15 residues. The CDR3 loop is CASNDGYRDTDTQYF. CDR3 sequence (DNA): TGTGCCAGCAATGATGGTTACCGAGACACAGATACGCAGTATTTT.

Notes on this clonotype: A read error may account for a junction end that differs from germline. V and J are TRBV6-1 and TRBJ1-2; D remains unclear. Germline V lookup: CDR1 MNHNS, CDR2 SASEGT. The CDR3 consists of 13 residues. The CDR3 loop reads CASSGEGIYGHTF. CDR3 coding DNA: TGTGCCAGCAGTGGAGAAGGGATCTATGGCCACACCTTC.

The chain links TRBV15 to TRBJ2-1, with a possible D match to TRBD1 (6 bases). The germline V and J ends were trimmed by 1 base and 5 bases, with 15 bases remaining between them. Germline values: CDR1 LNHNV, CDR2 YYDKDF (reference sequence). There are 16 residues in the CDR3. CDR3 protein: CATSRVDKGVNNEQFF. CDR3 DNA: TGTGCCACCAGCAGAGTGGATAAGGGGGTGAACAATGAGCAGTTCTTC.

This clonotype has more than one count but fewer than ten. V and J are TRBV7-8 and TRBJ2-7; a weak D match, TRBD1 (5 bases). The CDR3 is 13 residues long. V dropped 7 bases and J dropped 2 bases, with 12 bases sitting between them. Germline V gene lookup returns CDR1 SGHVS and CDR2 FQNEAQ. CDR3 sequence: CASTTTATYEQYF. CDR3 coding DNA: TGTGCCAGCACGACGACAGCTACCTACGAGCAGTACTTC. The variable domain in full, completed from reference TRBV7-8 and TRBJ2-7, reads GAGVSQSPRYKVAKRGQDVALRCDPISGHVSLFWYQQALGQGPEFLTYFQNEAQLDKSGLPSDRFFAERPEGSVSTLKIQRTQQEDSAVYLCASTTTATYEQYFGPGTRLTVT.

In its sample, this clonotype was seen a few times. V is TRBV2 and J is TRBJ2-7; perhaps TRBD1 as D (6 bases). Trimming left V 7 bases short and J 3 bases short, with 16 bases between. The germline V gene encodes CDR1 SNHLY and CDR2 FYNNEI. CDR3 size: 14 residues. CDR3 residues: CASTTDRPGYEQYF. The CDR3, as DNA: TGTGCCAGCACCACCGACAGGCCGGGCTACGAGCAGTACTTC.

The chain uses TRBV7-8 and TRBJ2-5; 11 nucleotides agree with TRBD1. This CDR3 is built from 16 residues. V shed 4 bases and J 5 bases; nucleotides not matched to a gene: 9. Germline V gene lookup returns CDR1 SGHVS and CDR2 FQNEAQ. The CDR3 spells CASSSARDRGWETQYF. The CDR3 coding sequence is TGTGCCAGCAGCTCGGCCCGGGACAGGGGGTGGGAGACCCAGTACTTC.

The rearrangement links TRBV3-1 to TRBJ2-1; TRBD2 agrees at 12 bases. The V gene end was trimmed by 2 bases and the J gene end by 4 bases; junction bases not matched to a gene: 6. Germline V lookup: CDR1 LGHDT, CDR2 YNNKEL (reference sequence). The CDR3 covers 17 residues. The DNA of the CDR3 is TGTGCCAGCAGCCAATTTTTTCTAGCGGGGGGGTACAATGAGCAGTTCTTC. It specifies CASSQFFLAGGYNEQFF.

The V and J genes are TRBV20-1 and TRBJ2-1, with D maybe TRBD1 (8 bases). The V and J ends lost 6 bases and 3 bases respectively, with 15 bases between them. Germline V gene data show CDR1 as DFQATT and CDR2 as SNEGSKA (reference sequence). This CDR3 is built from 14 residues. The CDR3 here is CSAPDREGYNEQFF. The CDR3 DNA reads TGCAGTGCACCGGACAGGGAGGGCTACAATGAGCAGTTCTTC.

V is TRBV4-1 and J is TRBJ2-7, with D tentatively TRBD1 (7 bases). CDR1 is MGHRA, CDR2 YSYEKL, per germline. Deletions cut 4 bases from V and 3 bases from J, with 16 bases between. CDR3 length: 15 amino acids. CDR3 sequence (DNA): TGCGCCAGCAGCCGGGGGGCAGGGGGGAACTACGAGCAGTACTTC. Encoded protein: CASSRGAGGNYEQYF.

The CDR3, as DNA: TGTGCCAACAGATCGGACAGCTCCTACAATGAGCAGTTCTTC. It codes for CANRSDSSYNEQFF. This chain joins TRBV7-2 and TRBJ2-1, with D possibly being TRBD1 (6 bases). The CDR3 consists of 14 residues. Trimming cost V 10 bases and J 0 bases, with 13 bases left between them. Per the germline V gene, CDR1 is SGHTA and CDR2 is FQGNSA.

V gene TRBV6-2 or TRBV6-3 combines with J gene TRBJ2-7; 8 nucleotides align to TRBD1. Germline CDR1 is MNHEY and CDR2 is SVGEGT. The V and J ends lost 4 bases and 2 bases, in that order; junction bases with no gene match: 16. This CDR3 comprises 18 residues. The CDR3 DNA follows: TGTGCCAGCAGTTCTAGACAGGGGCCCCGATTCGCGACCTACGAGCAGTACTTC. Protein: CASSSRQGPRFATYEQYF.

The CDR3 nucleotides read TGTGCCAGCAGTTCGGACAGGGGAAGTCAGCCCCAGCATTTT. It encodes CASSSDRGSQPQHF. The chain couples TRBV3-1 to TRBJ1-5; TRBD1 agrees at 9 bases. V was pared by 6 bases and J by 6 bases, with 6 bases of the junction left unmatched. This CDR3 is built from 14 residues. Germline CDR1 reads LGHDT; CDR2 reads YNNKEL (reference sequence).

This clonotype appeared a few times. The chain uses TRBV28 and TRBJ1-2; D unresolved. V lost 5 bases and J 4 bases, leaving 11 bases between the germline ends. The CDR3 runs to 13 residues. Germline lookup yields CDR1 MDHEN and CDR2 SYDVKM. CDR3 amino acids: CASSPPGPYGYTF. The CDR3, as DNA: TGTGCCAGCAGTCCGCCAGGCCCCTATGGCTACACCTTC.

This clonotype was recorded many times. CDR3 sequence reads: CASSMGSRETQYF. The CDR3 region has the DNA TGTGCCAGCAGTATGGGGTCGCGAGAGACCCAGTACTTC. The J gene is TRBJ2-5, the V gene TRBV12-3 or TRBV12-4; D remains ambiguous. CDR3 size: 13 residues. Trimming removed 5 bases from V and 4 bases from J, with 11 bases in between.

This chain uses TRBV5-1 with TRBJ2-7; 11 positions match TRBD1. The germline gives CDR1 SGHRS, CDR2 YFSETQ. Losses at the gene ends were 6 bases for V and 3 bases for J; bases not matched to a gene: 5. The CDR3 consists of 14 residues. CDR3 DNA: TGCGCCAGCATGCCGGGACAGGGGGTCTACGAGCAGTACTTC. It is translated as CASMPGQGVYEQYF.

The table lists this clonotype with many counts. The V and J genes are TRBV29-1 and TRBJ2-4; D unresolved. CDR1 is SQVTM, CDR2 ANQGSEA, per germline. Trimming left V 6 bases short and J 0 bases short, with 6 bases between. The CDR3 loop spans 12 amino acids. The CDR3 spells CSVSRAKNIQYF. The CDR3 DNA reads as TGCAGCGTCAGCAGAGCCAAAAACATTCAGTACTTC.

This clonotype was counted a few times. The V call is TRBV29-1, the J call TRBJ2-1, with 10 bases aligning to TRBD2. The CDR3 is made up of 17 amino acids. Germline CDR1 reads SQVTM; CDR2 reads ANQGSEA. Trimming cost V 1 base and J 9 bases; bases outside gene matches: 15. CDR3 sequence: CSVEVSWGTSDEGEQFF. In DNA, the CDR3 is TGCAGCGTTGAAGTTTCTTGGGGGACTAGCGACGAAGGTGAGCAGTTCTTC.

As to this clonotype: Its ends do not fully match the called genes, so a read error is possible. This chain links TRBV7-2 with TRBJ2-4; 9 nucleotides align to TRBD2. The CDR3 has 13 amino acids. The germline V gene encodes CDR1 SGHTA and CDR2 FQGNSA. CDR3 sequence: CASSVAGDYIQYF. The CDR3 bases are TGTGCCAGCAGCGTAGCGGGAGACTACATTCAGTACTTC.

J is TRBJ2-5 and V is TRBV7-9; maybe TRBD1 (6 bases). Germline V gives CDR1 SEHNR, CDR2 FQNEAQ (reference sequence). Deletions cut 3 bases from V and 0 bases from J, with 11 bases between. This CDR3 is 15 amino acids long. DNA of the CDR3: TGTGCCAGCAGCTTTACAGGGTCCCACCAAGAGACCCAGTACTTC. Its protein is CASSFTGSHQETQYF.

The chain combines TRBV3-1 with TRBJ2-7; TRBD2 matches at 9 bases. V trimming: 3 bases; J trimming: 7 bases; junction bases outside the gene matches: 10. Germline CDR1 is LGHDT and CDR2 is YNNKEL (reference sequence). The CDR3 has 15 amino acids. The DNA for the CDR3 is TGTGCCAGCAGCCAGCTAGCGGGGCAACACAATGAGCAGTACTTC. Translating it yields CASSQLAGQHNEQYF.

This clonotype was detected only a few times. This chain links TRBV5-8 with TRBJ1-6, with D unclear. The ends were cut back, 0 bases at V and 3 bases at J, with 7 bases in the middle. Per germline, CDR1 SGHTS and CDR2 YDEGEE. The CDR3 has 15 amino acids. CDR3 amino acids: CASSLAGIYNSPLHF. The CDR3 nucleotides are TGTGCCAGCAGCTTGGCCGGGATCTATAATTCACCCCTCCACTTT.

Regarding this clonotype: A junction boundary mismatches the germline segment, possibly from a read error. The CDR3 DNA reads as TGTGTCAGCAGCCCCGGGACTAGCGTAACAGATACGCAGTATTTT. This translates into CVSSPGTSVTDTQYF. This sequence joins TRBV3-1 and TRBJ2-3, with 10 bases matching TRBD2. The germline CDR1 and CDR2 sequences are LGHDT and YNNKEL (reference sequence). CDR3 length equals 15 residues.